This T cell receptor beta chain was captured by sequencing in a study of siplizumab effects on memory and regulatory T cells. The assay was immunoSEQ multiplex PCR, and TCRdb's table has in-frame clones only and misses some. The sample consists of more than 90,000 clones, around 90% of them appearing once. V was clipped by 7 bases and J by 0 bases, with 13 bases between them. The germline CDR1 and CDR2 sequences are SGHRS and YFSETQ. This CDR3 region has 14 residues. This receptor was identified in a human donor in good health. Sequencing was done on a sample of non-Treg CD4+ T cells sorted from blood. The chain employs TRBV5-1 and TRBJ1-1; tentatively, D is TRBD1 (5 bases). The DNA of the CDR3 is TGCGCCAGCCGACAGACCAGTATGAACACTGAAGCTTTCTTT. Encoded protein: CASRQTSMNTEAFF.